The source of this T cell receptor beta chain is a study of post-analysis software for immune sequencing data (dated by TCRdb to about 2015). Some background on the complete study: The recorded disease courses included relapsing-remitting, secondary progressive and progressive-relapsing multiple sclerosis, and some patients had no subtype annotation. A subset of samples was prepared in parallel using single-end sample barcoding, then pooled and co-amplified after Illumina adapter ligation. The patient repertoires were set against 10 or so previously published healthy control repertoires from donors whose ages ranged from roughly 6 to 27 years.

As to this clonotype: What this receptor recognizes is not known. No base-level quality is on record; no much larger clone is a single base apart.

The investigation overall reported the following: Significantly higher frequencies in patients than in controls were found for roughly 5 TRBV segments, including TRBV5-6, TRBV5-1 and TRBV20-1. The control group was slightly older than the multiple sclerosis patient group. Direct clustering with F measure showed strong co-clustering of samples prepared in the same batch, prompting a batch-effect correction. Normalized Chao1 diversity was significantly lower in multiple sclerosis patients than controls, suggesting substantial peripheral T-cell clonal expansion.

TCR beta repertoires were profiled from peripheral blood of roughly 13 young patients with multiple sclerosis to demonstrate the VDJtools post-analysis software. Multiple sclerosis patients were children and adolescents aged about 6 to 16 years. Library preparation used PCR. The reads were generated on an Illumina HiSeq 2500. To reduce PCR and sequencing biases, unique molecular identifiers were incorporated into the TCR beta cDNA libraries. Approximately 500,000 cDNA molecules were obtained per 1 to 10 million input T cells, so each molecule approximated one T cell. The patient libraries were prepared and sequenced with the same protocol used for the earlier healthy control dataset. Within a given batch, samples were prepared together, multiplexed and sequenced on the same HiSeq lane. Per the authors' processing: Raw barcoded reads were processed with MIGEC, and single-read molecular identifier groups were discarded before consensus assembly and CDR3 extraction. VDJtools was used for post-analysis of the clonotype tables, with diversity normalized by down-sampling every dataset to the smallest sample size. In repertoire overlap clustering, CDR3 amino acid sequences, but not nucleotide sequences, were matched to correct batch-related cross-sample contamination. Starting from the raw public reads, TCRdb applied fastp trimming at Q25, assembled clones with MiXCR and retained in-frame beta chains. One record per CDR3 amino acid sequence lists the most common genes and DNA. The V and J calls reflect TCRdb's pipeline rather than the authors' work. The sample table shows around 440,000 distinct CDR3 sequences, and around 40% are seen once. Jointly, the top ten make up around an eighth of the sample.

The CDR3 contains 14 residues, cysteine and phenylalanine counted. The only DNA kept is the CDR3, 42 bases in frame from the first base. CDR1 and CDR2, looked up from the germline V gene, are LGHNA and YNFKEQ. From V the trimming removes 7 bases and from J it removes 3 bases, while the gene matches leave 7 bases of the junction unaccounted for. The receptor comes from a girl aged 10 to 17 with multiple sclerosis. The specimen sequenced was blood. The V gene is TRBV4-2 and the J gene is TRBJ1-1; TRBD1 agrees with 8 junctional bases. The sequenced DNA is TGTGCCAGCAACTTCAGGGGGCGGGACACTGAAGCTTTCTTT. The encoded protein is CASNFRGRDTEAFF.